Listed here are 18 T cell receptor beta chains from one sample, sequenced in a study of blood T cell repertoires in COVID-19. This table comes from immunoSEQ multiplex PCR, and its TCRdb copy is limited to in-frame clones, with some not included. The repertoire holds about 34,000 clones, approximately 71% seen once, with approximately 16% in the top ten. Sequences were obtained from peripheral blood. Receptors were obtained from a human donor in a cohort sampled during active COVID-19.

The CDR3 loop is CASSDLRDRAYEQYF. CDR3 DNA: TGCGCCAGCAGCGATTTAAGGGACAGGGCCTACGAGCAGTACTTC. The chain employs TRBV23-1 and TRBJ2-7, with TRBD1 matching over 9 bases. TRBV23-1 is an ORF; its function is uncertain. V trimming: 6 bases; J trimming: 2 bases; junction bases outside the gene matches: 8. The CDR3 has 15 amino acids.

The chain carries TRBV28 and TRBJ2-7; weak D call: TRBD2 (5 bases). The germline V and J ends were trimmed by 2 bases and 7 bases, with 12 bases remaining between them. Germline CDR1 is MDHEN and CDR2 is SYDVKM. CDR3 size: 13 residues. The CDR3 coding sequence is TGTGCCAGCAGTTTAAAGATACCGGGAGAGCAGTACTTC. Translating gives CASSLKIPGEQYF.

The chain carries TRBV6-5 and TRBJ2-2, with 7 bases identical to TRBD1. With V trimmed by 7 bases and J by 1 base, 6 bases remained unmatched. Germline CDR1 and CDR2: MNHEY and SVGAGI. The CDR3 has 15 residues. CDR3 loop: CASTLRTGNTGELFF. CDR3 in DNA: TGTGCCAGCACGTTGAGGACAGGGAACACCGGGGAGCTGTTTTTT.

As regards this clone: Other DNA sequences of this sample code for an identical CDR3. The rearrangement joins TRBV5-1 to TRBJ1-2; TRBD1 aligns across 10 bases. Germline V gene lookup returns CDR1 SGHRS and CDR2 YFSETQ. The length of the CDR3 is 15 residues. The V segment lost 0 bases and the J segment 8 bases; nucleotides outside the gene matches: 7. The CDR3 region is CASSLAGTGDNGYTF. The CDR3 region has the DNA TGCGCCAGCAGCTTGGCCGGGACAGGGGATAACGGCTACACCTTC.

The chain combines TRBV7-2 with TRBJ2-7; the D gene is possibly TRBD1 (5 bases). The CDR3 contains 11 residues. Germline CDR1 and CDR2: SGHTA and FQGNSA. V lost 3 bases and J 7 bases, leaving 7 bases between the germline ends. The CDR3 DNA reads TGTGCCAGCAGCTTGGACACGGAGCAGTACTTC. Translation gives CASSLDTEQYF.

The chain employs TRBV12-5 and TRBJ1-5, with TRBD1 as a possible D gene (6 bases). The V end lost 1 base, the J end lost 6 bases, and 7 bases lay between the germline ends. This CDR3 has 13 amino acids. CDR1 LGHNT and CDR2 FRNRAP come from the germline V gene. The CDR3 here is CASGLGRGQPQHF. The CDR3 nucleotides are TGTGCTAGTGGTTTGGGCAGGGGTCAGCCCCAGCATTTT.

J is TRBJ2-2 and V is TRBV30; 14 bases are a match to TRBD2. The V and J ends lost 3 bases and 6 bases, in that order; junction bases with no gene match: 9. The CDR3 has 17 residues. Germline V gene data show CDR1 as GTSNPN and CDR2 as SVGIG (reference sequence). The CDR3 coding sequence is TGTGCCTGGAGCGGGACTAGCGGGAGTCAATTATCCGGGGAGCTGTTTTTT. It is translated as CAWSGTSGSQLSGELFF.

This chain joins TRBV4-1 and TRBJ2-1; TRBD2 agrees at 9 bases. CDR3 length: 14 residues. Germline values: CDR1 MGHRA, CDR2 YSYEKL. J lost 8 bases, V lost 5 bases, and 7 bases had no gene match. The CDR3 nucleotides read TGCGCCAGCAGCGGGCGGGAGGGCCTCTATGAGCAGTTCTTC. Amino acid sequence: CASSGREGLYEQFF.

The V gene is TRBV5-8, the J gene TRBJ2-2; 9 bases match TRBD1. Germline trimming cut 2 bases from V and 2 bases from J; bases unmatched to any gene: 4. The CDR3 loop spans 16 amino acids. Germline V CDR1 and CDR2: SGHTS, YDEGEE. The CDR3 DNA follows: TGTGCCAGCAGCTTAGACAGGGGGTACAACACCGGGGAGCTGTTTTTT. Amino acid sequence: CASSLDRGYNTGELFF.

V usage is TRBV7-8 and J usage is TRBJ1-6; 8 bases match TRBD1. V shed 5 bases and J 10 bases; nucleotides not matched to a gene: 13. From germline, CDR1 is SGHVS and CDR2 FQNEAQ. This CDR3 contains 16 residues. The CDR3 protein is CASSDTRDRLRSPLHF. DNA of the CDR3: TGTGCCAGCAGCGATACGCGGGACAGGCTAAGATCACCCCTCCACTTT.

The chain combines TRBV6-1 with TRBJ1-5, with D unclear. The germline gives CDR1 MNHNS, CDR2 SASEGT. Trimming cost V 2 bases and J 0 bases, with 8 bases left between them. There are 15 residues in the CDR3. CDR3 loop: CASSERAYSNQPQHF. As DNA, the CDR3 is TGTGCCAGCAGTGAAAGAGCGTATAGCAATCAGCCCCAGCATTTT.

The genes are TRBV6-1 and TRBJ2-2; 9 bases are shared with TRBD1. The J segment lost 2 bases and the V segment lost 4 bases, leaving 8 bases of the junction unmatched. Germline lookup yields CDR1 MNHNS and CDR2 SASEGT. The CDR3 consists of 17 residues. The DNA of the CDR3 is TGTGCCAGCAGTGGGGCTCCGGGACAGGGTAACACCGGGGAGCTGTTTTTT. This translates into CASSGAPGQGNTGELFF.

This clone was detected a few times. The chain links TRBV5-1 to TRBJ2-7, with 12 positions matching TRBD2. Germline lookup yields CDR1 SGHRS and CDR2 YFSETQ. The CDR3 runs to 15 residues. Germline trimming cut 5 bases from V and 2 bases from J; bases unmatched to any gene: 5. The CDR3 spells CASSPSGRAPYEQYF. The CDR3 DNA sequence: TGCGCCAGCAGTCCTAGCGGGAGGGCCCCCTACGAGCAGTACTTC.

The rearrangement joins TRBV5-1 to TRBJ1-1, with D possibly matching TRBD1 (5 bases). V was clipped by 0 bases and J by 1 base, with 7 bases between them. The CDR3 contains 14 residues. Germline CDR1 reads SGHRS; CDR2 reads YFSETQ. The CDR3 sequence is CASSLEQANTEAFF. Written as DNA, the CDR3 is TGCGCCAGCAGCTTGGAACAGGCGAACACTGAAGCTTTCTTT.

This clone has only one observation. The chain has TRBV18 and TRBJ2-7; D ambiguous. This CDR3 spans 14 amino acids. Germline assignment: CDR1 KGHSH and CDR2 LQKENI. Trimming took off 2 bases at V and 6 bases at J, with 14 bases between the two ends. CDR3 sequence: CASSPIGGGREQYF. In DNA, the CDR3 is TGTGCCAGCTCACCAATAGGCGGTGGCCGCGAGCAGTACTTC.

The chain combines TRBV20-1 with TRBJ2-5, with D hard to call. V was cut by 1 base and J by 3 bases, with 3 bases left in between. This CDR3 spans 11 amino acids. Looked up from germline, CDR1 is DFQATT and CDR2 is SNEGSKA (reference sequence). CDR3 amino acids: CSARAEETQYF. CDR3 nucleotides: TGCAGTGCTAGAGCAGAAGAGACCCAGTACTTC.

CDR3 nucleotides: TGCGCCAGCAGCTTGCAGGGGCCTGAGCAGTTCTTC. This translates into CASSLQGPEQFF. The rearrangement links TRBV5-1 to TRBJ2-1; D is possibly TRBD1 (6 bases). Germline CDR1 SGHRS, CDR2 YFSETQ. Trimming left V 1 base short and J 9 bases short, with 8 bases between. This CDR3 region has 12 residues.

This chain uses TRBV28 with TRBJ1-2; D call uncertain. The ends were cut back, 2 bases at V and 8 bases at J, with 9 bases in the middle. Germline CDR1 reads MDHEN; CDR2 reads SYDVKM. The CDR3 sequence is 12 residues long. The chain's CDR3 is CASSLLRMGYTF. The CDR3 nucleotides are TGTGCCAGCAGTTTACTTCGTATGGGCTACACCTTC.